These 26 T cell receptor beta chains came from one sample sequenced in a study of OX40 agonist ivuxolimab in advanced cancers. This table comes from immunoSEQ multiplex PCR, and its TCRdb copy is limited to in-frame clones, with some not included. The sample lists 50,000 to 55,000 clones, around four fifths seen once, with approximately 0.69% in the top ten. Sequences were derived from CD4+ or CD8+ T cells sorted from blood, sampled in a trial of the OX40 agonist ivuxolimab. The receptors were gathered from an adult with an advanced solid tumor such as melanoma, head and neck, liver or kidney cancer.

The chain uses TRBV11-2 and TRBJ2-5; 11 bases map to TRBD2. Germline loops: CDR1 SGHAT, CDR2 FQNNGV. The V and J ends lost 0 bases and 1 base, in that order; junction bases with no gene match: 13. The CDR3 has 20 amino acids. CDR3 sequence reads: CASSLEVAGGGNPTQETQYF. The CDR3 DNA reads as TGTGCCAGCAGCTTAGAGGTAGCGGGGGGGGGAAACCCCACCCAAGAGACCCAGTACTTC.

This clone showed up just a few times. This chain connects TRBV7-9 to TRBJ1-1; D not resolved. The CDR3 is 16 amino acids. Deletions cut 2 bases from V and 3 bases from J, with 16 bases between. Germline lookup yields CDR1 SEHNR and CDR2 FQNEAQ (reference sequence). The CDR3 DNA follows: TGTGCCAGCAGCTTACCGGGCCTCTATCTGCACACTGAAGCTTTCTTT. Amino acid sequence: CASSLPGLYLHTEAFF.

V and J are TRBV4-1 and TRBJ1-4; TRBD1 might be the D (5 bases). The ends were cut back, 2 bases at V and 7 bases at J, with 11 bases in the middle. The CDR3 spans 14 residues. Germline CDR1 and CDR2: MGHRA and YSYEKL. For the CDR3, the DNA is TGCGCCAGCAGCCAAATGGGACTTGGTGAAAAACTGTTTTTT. The encoded protein is CASSQMGLGEKLFF.

The rearrangement links TRBV9 to TRBJ2-4; weak D call: TRBD2 (5 bases). Germline values: CDR1 SGDLS, CDR2 YYNGEE. The CDR3 sequence is 15 residues long. V lost 0 bases and J lost 4, with 11 bases in between. The CDR3 DNA reads as TGTGCCAGCAGCGTAGCTCCCGGGGAGAAAAACATTCAGTACTTC. As protein: CASSVAPGEKNIQYF.

This clone appeared a few times. The chain employs TRBV9 and TRBJ1-5; 7 nucleotides align to TRBD1. This CDR3 contains 13 residues. Germline trimming cut 0 bases from V and 15 bases from J; bases unmatched to any gene: 9. Germline values: CDR1 SGDLS, CDR2 YYNGEE. CDR3 loop: CASSVDERGPGHF. The DNA of the CDR3 is TGTGCCAGCAGCGTAGACGAGAGGGGGCCCGGGCATTTT.

The genes are TRBV29-1 and TRBJ2-3; 7 bases fit TRBD2. V shed 7 bases, J shed 6 bases, and the junction held 10 bases outside the gene matches. Germline V gives CDR1 SQVTM, CDR2 ANQGSEA. The CDR3 has 13 residues. Written as DNA, the CDR3 is TGCAGCGGTAGACTAGCCACGCGTGATACGCAGTATTTT. Amino acids: CSGRLATRDTQYF.

The chain has TRBV7-2 and TRBJ1-6; TRBD1 aligns across 10 bases. The CDR3 loop spans 15 amino acids. Germline assignment: CDR1 SGHTA and CDR2 FQGNSA. The V and J ends lost 5 bases and 7 bases, in that order; junction bases with no gene match: 5. CDR3 region: CASSEGQGGNSPLHF. CDR3 sequence (DNA): TGTGCCAGCAGCGAAGGACAGGGGGGGAATTCACCCCTCCACTTT.

CDR3 DNA: TGTGCCAGCAGCCAAGATCGGGGCAGGGGCTTCTATGGCTACACCTTC. Amino acid sequence: CASSQDRGRGFYGYTF. The chain is built from TRBV14 and TRBJ1-2, with D maybe TRBD1 (6 bases). Trimming left V 0 bases short and J 4 bases short, with 15 bases between. There are 16 residues in the CDR3. Germline V gene sequence: CDR1 SGHDN, CDR2 FVKESK.

This chain joins TRBV14 and TRBJ1-1; 7 nucleotides line up with TRBD1. V lost 4 bases, J lost 5 bases, and 4 bases stayed unmatched. CDR1 is SGHDN and CDR2 is FVKESK in the germline V gene. The CDR3 consists of 13 residues. CDR3 residues: CASSRQGGTEAFF. The CDR3 nucleotides are TGTGCCAGCAGCCGACAGGGTGGGACTGAAGCTTTCTTT.

The chain recombines TRBV18 with TRBJ2-5, with a weak D call TRBD1 (6 bases). V shed 9 bases and J shed 13 bases, with 21 bases lying between them. Germline V gene sequence: CDR1 KGHSH, CDR2 LQKENI. CDR3 length: 12 amino acids. The CDR3 region has the DNA TGTGCCAGTTCTACCCTACAGGGTGGACCGTACTTC. Encoded protein: CASSTLQGGPYF.

This chain uses TRBV11-3 with TRBJ2-5; TRBD2 matches 13 bases. V shed 1 base, J shed 7 bases, and the junction held 3 bases outside the gene matches. This CDR3 region has 15 residues. Germline assignment: CDR1 SGHNT and CDR2 YENEEA. The CDR3 bases are TGTGCCAGCAGCTTAGGGGGACTAGCGGGGTGGACCCAGTACTTC. The encoded protein is CASSLGGLAGWTQYF.

The chain employs TRBV5-1 and TRBJ2-5; D is unclear. Per the germline V gene, CDR1 is SGHRS and CDR2 is YFSETQ. V shed 0 bases and J shed 7 bases, with 16 bases lying between them. The CDR3 consists of 15 residues. DNA for the CDR3: TGCGCCAGCAGCTTGGGGGTAGGTCTGACGAGGACCCAGTACTTC. It yields the protein CASSLGVGLTRTQYF.

The genes are TRBV6-6 and TRBJ1-2, with 10 nucleotides matching TRBD1. Germline V gene lookup returns CDR1 MNHNY and CDR2 SVGAGI (reference sequence). The length of the CDR3 is 13 residues. The V gene end was trimmed by 6 bases and the J gene end by 8 bases; junction bases not matched to a gene: 6. The CDR3 DNA reads as TGTGCCAGCAGCCGACAGGGGGCCGGCGGCTACACCTTC. This sequence encodes CASSRQGAGGYTF.

The genes are TRBV7-9 and TRBJ2-7; D is unclear. Trimming took off 0 bases at V and 3 bases at J, with 6 bases between the two ends. The germline CDR1 and CDR2 sequences are SEHNR and FQNEAQ (reference sequence). This CDR3 region has 13 residues. The CDR3 loop reads CASSLANSYEQYF. CDR3 nucleotides: TGTGCCAGCAGCTTAGCGAACAGCTACGAGCAGTACTTC. Complete variable domain (other parts from reference TRBV7-9 and TRBJ2-7): DTGVSQNPRHKITKRGQNVTFRCDPISEHNRLYWYRQTLGQGPEFLTYFQNEAQLEKSRLLSDRFSAERPKGSFSTLEIQRTEQGDSAMYLCASSLANSYEQYFGPGTRLTVT.

The rearrangement uses TRBV29-1 and TRBJ1-4; D not resolved. This CDR3 has 13 residues. The V end was cut by 6 bases, the J end by 7 bases, with 15 bases between. Germline lookup yields CDR1 SQVTM and CDR2 ANQGSEA. The CDR3 nucleotides read TGCAGCGTAGCGTCCCTCCAGGCTGAAAAACTGTTTTTT. Its translation is CSVASLQAEKLFF.

Turning to this clone: The identical CDR3 is also encoded by other nucleotide sequences in the sample. This chain joins TRBV5-1 and TRBJ1-3; no definite D call. V lost 0 bases and J 0 bases, leaving 7 bases between the germline ends. This CDR3 is 15 amino acids long. Germline V lookup: CDR1 SGHRS, CDR2 YFSETQ. The CDR3 DNA reads as TGCGCCAGCAGCTTGGCGGGGAGCTCTGGAAACACCATATATTTT. Translated: CASSLAGSSGNTIYF.

There are a few counts of this clone. The V call is TRBV2, the J call TRBJ1-5; weak D call: TRBD1 (6 bases). CDR1 is SNHLY and CDR2 is FYNNEI in the germline V gene. CDR3 length: 13 residues. The germline V and J ends were trimmed by 5 bases and 5 bases, with 10 bases remaining between them. In DNA form, the CDR3 reads TGTGCCAGCAGTTGGGACAACGATCAGCCCCAGCATTTT. Protein: CASSWDNDQPQHF. The variable domain in full, with the rest retrieved from reference TRBV2 and TRBJ1-5, is EPEVTQTPSHQVTQMGQEVILRCVPISNHLYFYWYRQILGQKVEFLVSFYNNEISEKSEIFDDQFSVERPDGSNFTLKIRSTKLEDSAMYFCASSWDNDQPQHFGDGTRLSIL.

This clone has just one count. The chain couples TRBV13 to TRBJ2-2; 14 bases are a match to TRBD2. Trimming took 10 bases from V and 1 from J; bases not matched to a gene: 8. In germline, CDR1 is PRHDT, CDR2 FYEKMQ (reference sequence). The CDR3 sequence is 17 residues long. Here the CDR3 DNA reads TGTGCCACCAGACTAGCGGGGGGGCCTCTGAACACCGGGGAGCTGTTTTTT. This codes for CATRLAGGPLNTGELFF.

The chain recombines TRBV4-2 with TRBJ2-7, with D maybe TRBD1 (6 bases). The CDR3 runs 15 residues. The V and J ends lost 0 bases and 1 base respectively, with 10 bases between them. Germline-derived CDR1 and CDR2 are LGHNA and YNFKEQ. CDR3 nucleotide sequence: TGTGCCAGCAGCCAAGATCGGGACACTTCCTACGAGCAGTACTTC. This sequence encodes CASSQDRDTSYEQYF.

The rearrangement uses TRBV28 and TRBJ1-5, with a tentative D call TRBD1 (5 bases). The CDR3 has 15 amino acids. CDR1 and CDR2 from the germline V gene are MDHEN and SYDVKM. With 4 bases removed from V and 5 bases from J, the gap between germline ends came to 15 bases. As DNA, the CDR3 is TGTGCCAGCAGTTCGTTAGCAGGGAAGGATCAGCCCCAGCATTTT. This gives the protein CASSSLAGKDQPQHF.

This sequence joins TRBV5-6 and TRBJ2-3, with no clear D. V was trimmed by 1 base and J by 3 bases, leaving 9 bases between them. Per germline, CDR1 SGHDT and CDR2 YYEEEE. This CDR3 is 14 amino acids long. Here the CDR3 reads CASSLQARTDTQYF. The CDR3 DNA follows: TGTGCCAGCAGCTTGCAGGCTAGAACAGATACGCAGTATTTT. The variable domain in full, completed from reference TRBV5-6 and TRBJ2-3, reads DAGVTQSPTHLIKTRGQQVTLRCSPKSGHDTVSWYQQALGQGPQFIFQYYEEEERQRGNFPDRFSGHQFPNYSSELNVNALLLGDSALYLCASSLQARTDTQYFGPGTRLTVL.

V is TRBV2 and J is TRBJ1-3, with D perhaps matching TRBD1 (5 bases). Per the germline V gene, CDR1 is SNHLY and CDR2 is FYNNEI. The CDR3 runs to 17 residues. The germline V and J ends were trimmed by 3 bases and 2 bases, with 17 bases remaining between them. The CDR3 region has the DNA TGTGCCAGCAGTGAGTGGCAATCGAAGGGGACTGGAAACACCATATATTTT. Its protein product is CASSEWQSKGTGNTIYF.

The genes are TRBV5-5 and TRBJ1-5; tentatively, D is TRBD1 (6 bases). The length of the CDR3 is 15 residues. From germline, CDR1 is SGHKS and CDR2 YYEKEE (reference sequence). V was shortened by 0 bases and J by 2 bases, with 9 bases between the two germline ends. The CDR3, as DNA: TGTGCCAGCAGCTTGGGACCAGGGGGCAATCAGCCCCAGCATTTT. Its translation is CASSLGPGGNQPQHF.

This clone showed up just a few times. This chain connects TRBV5-4 to TRBJ1-6, with 7 nucleotides matching TRBD1. Trimming took 3 bases from V and 8 from J; bases not matched to a gene: 5. The CDR3 totals 14 residues. The germline V gene has CDR1 SGHNT and CDR2 YYREEE (reference sequence). DNA for the CDR3: TGTGCCAGCAGCTGGACAGGACGGGATTCACCCCTCCACTTT. It encodes CASSWTGRDSPLHF.

The V gene is TRBV4-1, the J gene TRBJ1-2; 9 bases are a match to TRBD1. V was clipped by 2 bases and J by 10 bases; unmatched bases: 11. The CDR3 loop spans 15 amino acids. Looked up from germline, CDR1 is MGHRA and CDR2 is YSYEKL. The CDR3 spells CASSQIGRDRVPYTF. In DNA form, the CDR3 reads TGCGCCAGCAGCCAAATCGGGCGGGACAGGGTCCCCTACACCTTC.

The CDR3 DNA sequence: TGTGCCATCAGAGAGACAGGGGGCTGGGGCTACACCTTC. Translated: CAIRETGGWGYTF. The chain links TRBV10-3 to TRBJ1-2; 10 nucleotides line up with TRBD1. The CDR3 runs 13 residues. With 6 bases clipped from V and 8 bases from J, the junction kept 6 bases outside the gene matches. Germline V gives CDR1 ENHRY, CDR2 SYGVKD.